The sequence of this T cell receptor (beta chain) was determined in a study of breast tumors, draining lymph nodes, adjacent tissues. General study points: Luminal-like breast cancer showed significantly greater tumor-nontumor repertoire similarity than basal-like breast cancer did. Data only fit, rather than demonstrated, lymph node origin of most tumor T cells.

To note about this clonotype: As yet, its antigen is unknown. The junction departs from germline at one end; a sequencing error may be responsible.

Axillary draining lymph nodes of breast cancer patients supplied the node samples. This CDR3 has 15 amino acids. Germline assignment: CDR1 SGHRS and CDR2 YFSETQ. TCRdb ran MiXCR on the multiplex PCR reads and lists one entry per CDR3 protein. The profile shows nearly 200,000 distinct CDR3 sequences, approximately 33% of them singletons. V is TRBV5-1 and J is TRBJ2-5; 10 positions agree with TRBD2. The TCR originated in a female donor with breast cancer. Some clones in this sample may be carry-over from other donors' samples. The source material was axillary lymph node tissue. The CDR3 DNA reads TGCGCCAGCAACAAAGGGACTAGCGCCTCGGAGACCCGGTACTTC. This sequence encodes CASNKGTSASETRYF.